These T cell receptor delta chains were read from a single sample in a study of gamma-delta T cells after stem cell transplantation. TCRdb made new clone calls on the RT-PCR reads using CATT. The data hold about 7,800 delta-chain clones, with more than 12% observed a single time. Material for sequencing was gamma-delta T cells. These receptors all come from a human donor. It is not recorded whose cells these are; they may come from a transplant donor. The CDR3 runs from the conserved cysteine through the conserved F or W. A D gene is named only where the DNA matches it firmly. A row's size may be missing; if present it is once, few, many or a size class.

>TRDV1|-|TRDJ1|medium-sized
CALGPWSPPNDKLIF
TGTGCTCTTGGGCCATGGTCCCCGCCTAACGATAAACTCATCTTT
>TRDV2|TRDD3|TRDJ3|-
CACDTALGAISWDTRQMFF
TGTGCCTGTGACACCGCACTGGGGGCCATCTCCTGGGACACCCGACAGATGTTTTTC
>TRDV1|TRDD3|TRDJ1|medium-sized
CALGEGGLGDTDKLIF
TGTGCTCTTGGGGAAGGAGGACTGGGGGACACCGATAAACTCATCTTT
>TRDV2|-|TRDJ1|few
CACDGIDPGVADKLIF
TGTGCCTGTGACGGGATAGACCCGGGGGTTGCCGATAAACTCATCTTT
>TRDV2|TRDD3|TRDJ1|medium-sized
CACVTFLAMRTGGYARLGAKLIF
TGTGCCTGTGTAACCTTCCTTGCTATGCGTACTGGGGGATACGCGCGGCTAGGGGCTAAACTCATCTTT
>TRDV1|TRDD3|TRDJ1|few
CALGEHHTPSYLHWGILRPYDKLIF
TGTGCTCTTGGGGAACATCATACCCCTTCCTATCTTCACTGGGGGATACTTAGGCCCTACGATAAACTCATCTTT
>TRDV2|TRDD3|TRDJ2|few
CACDILGGTAQLFF
TGTGCCTGTGACATACTGGGGGGAACAGCACAACTCTTCTTT
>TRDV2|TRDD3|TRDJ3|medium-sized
CACDTGTGDNRPSSWDTRQMFF
TGTGCCTGTGACACCGGAACTGGGGACAACAGGCCCAGCTCCTGGGACACCCGACAGATGTTTTTC
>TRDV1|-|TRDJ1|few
CALGGMTSYRGSGYTDKLIF
TGTGCTCTTGGGGGGATGACTTCCTATAGGGGATCTGGGTACACCGATAAACTCATCTTT
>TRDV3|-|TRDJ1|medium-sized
CAFALSYTDKLIF
TGTGCCTTTGCCCTCTCGTACACCGATAAACTCATCTTT
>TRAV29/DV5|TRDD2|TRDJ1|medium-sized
CAASCEGLPTRGTDKLIF
TGTGCAGCAAGCTGTGAAGGCCTTCCTACCCGGGGCACCGATAAACTCATCTTT
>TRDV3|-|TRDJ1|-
CAFPSYTGGPAVDTDKLIF
TGTGCCTTCCCTTCCTACACTGGGGGACCCGCAGTTGACACCGATAAACTCATCTTT
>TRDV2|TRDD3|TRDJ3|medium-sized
CAFSRGVLGDTPNSWDTRQMFF
TGTGCCTTTTCTAGGGGTGTACTGGGGGATACACCCAACTCCTGGGACACCCGACAGATGTTTTTC
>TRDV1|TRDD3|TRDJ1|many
CALGEGSSPLVLGDPYDTDKLIF
TGTGCTCTTGGGGAGGGTAGTTCTCCTTTAGTACTGGGGGACCCCTATGACACCGATAAACTCATCTTT
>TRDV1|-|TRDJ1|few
CALGEIFLLVLGEPEYTDKLIF
TGTGCTCTTGGGGAGATCTTCCTACTTGTACTGGGGGAGCCTGAGTACACCGATAAACTCATCTTT
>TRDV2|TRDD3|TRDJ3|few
CACSPLLGDSSSWDTRQMFF
TGTGCCTGTTCACCTTTACTGGGGGACTCGAGCTCCTGGGACACCCGACAGATGTTTTTC
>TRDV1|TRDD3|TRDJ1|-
CALASPPWGPRNKLIF
TGTGCTCTTGCTTCCCCACCCTGGGGGCCCCGCAATAAACTCATCTTT
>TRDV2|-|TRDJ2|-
CACDPVRGRTLTAQLFF
TGTGCCTGTGACCCGGTCAGGGGGCGAACTTTGACAGCACAACTCTTCTTT
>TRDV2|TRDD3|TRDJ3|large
CACDTVLGDTWDTRQMFF
TGTGCCTGTGACACCGTACTGGGGGATACCTGGGACACCCGACAGATGTTTTTC
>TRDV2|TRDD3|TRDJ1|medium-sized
CACDTGKPILTGGYEGELIF
TGTGCCTGTGACACCGGCAAACCCATTCTGACTGGGGGATACGAAGGGGAACTCATCTTT
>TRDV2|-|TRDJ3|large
CACDYGLSWDTRQMFF
TGTGCCTGTGACTACGGACTCTCCTGGGACACCCGACAGATGTTTTTC
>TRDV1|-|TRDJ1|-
CALGDTQYWVSTDKLIF
TGTGCTCTTGGGGACACACAGTACTGGGTGTCCACCGATAAACTCATCTTT
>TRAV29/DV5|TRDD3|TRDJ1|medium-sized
CAASADLLGDTGDKLIF
TGTGCAGCAAGCGCGGACCTACTGGGGGATACCGGGGATAAACTCATCTTT
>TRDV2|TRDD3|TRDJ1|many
CACDTGDLMGDTDDTDKLIF
TGTGCCTGTGACACCGGGGATTTGATGGGGGATACGGACGACACCGATAAACTCATCTTT
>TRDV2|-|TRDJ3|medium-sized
CACDHRPMPWDTRQMFF
TGTGCCTGTGACCACCGGCCGATGCCCTGGGACACCCGACAGATGTTTTTC
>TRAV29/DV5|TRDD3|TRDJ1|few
CAASASSLGDRRGTDKLIF
TGTGCAGCAAGCGCCAGCAGCTTGGGGGATAGGAGGGGAACCGATAAACTCATCTTT
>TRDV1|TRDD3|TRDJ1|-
CALGRLPTVLGDSAPDKLIF
TGTGCTCTTGGAAGGCTTCCTACCGTACTGGGGGATTCGGCGCCCGATAAACTCATCTTT
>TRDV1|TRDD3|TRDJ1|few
CALGEGLPTSGWGIEGYTDKLIF
TGTGCTCTTGGGGAGGGGCTTCCTACGAGTGGCTGGGGGATAGAGGGGTACACCGATAAACTCATCTTT
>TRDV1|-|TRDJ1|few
CALGDNYRAVGAYTDKLIF
TGTGCTCTTGGGGACAATTACAGAGCTGTGGGGGCGTACACCGATAAACTCATCTTT
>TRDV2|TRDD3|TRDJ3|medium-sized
CACDTGGCSWDTRQMFF
TGTGCCTGTGACACCGGGGGATGCTCCTGGGACACCCGACAGATGTTTTTC
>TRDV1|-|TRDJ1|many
CALGESTGSYDKLIF
TGTGCTCTTGGGGAATCCACTGGGAGCTACGATAAACTCATCTTT
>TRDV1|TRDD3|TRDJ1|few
CALGELRVGPTLKLGECYTDKLIF
TGTGCTCTTGGGGAACTGCGGGTCGGTCCTACTTTGAAACTGGGGGAATGTTACACCGATAAACTCATCTTT
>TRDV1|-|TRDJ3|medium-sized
CALGLGSLPRSWDTRQMFF
TGTGCTCTTGGGCTCGGGAGCCTACCCCGCTCCTGGGACACCCGACAGATGTTTTTC
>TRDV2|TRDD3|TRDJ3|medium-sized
CACDVRPGGRSSWDTRQMFF
TGTGCCTGTGACGTCCGACCTGGGGGCCGAAGCTCCTGGGACACCCGACAGATGTTTTTC
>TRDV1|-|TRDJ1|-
CALGFGPPFLNWGSRDTDKLIF
TGTGCTCTTGGGTTTGGTCCTCCTTTCCTAAACTGGGGATCGAGAGACACCGATAAACTCATCTTT
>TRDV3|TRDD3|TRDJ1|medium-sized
CASPLGDATHTDKLIF
TGTGCCTCTCCACTGGGGGACGCGACGCACACCGATAAACTCATCTTT
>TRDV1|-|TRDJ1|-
CALGPNTDYRGFLEDWGRVDKLIF
TGTGCTCTTGGACCTAATACGGACTATAGGGGCTTCCTAGAGGACTGGGGTAGGGTCGATAAACTCATCTTT
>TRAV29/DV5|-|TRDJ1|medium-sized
CAASCFPYSTDKLIF
TGTGCAGCAAGCTGTTTTCCGTACTCCACCGATAAACTCATCTTT
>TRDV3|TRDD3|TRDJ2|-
CAFRRTGGYGALTAQLFF
TGTGCCTTTAGACGTACTGGGGGATACGGAGCTTTGACAGCACAACTCTTCTTT
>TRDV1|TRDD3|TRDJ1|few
CALGEGTGGSHPLYTDKLIF
TGTGCTCTTGGGGAGGGGACTGGGGGATCACACCCACTTTACACCGATAAACTCATCTTT
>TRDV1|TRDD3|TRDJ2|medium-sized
CALGDPAWGTPLLTAQLFF
TGTGCTCTTGGGGACCCTGCCTGGGGGACTCCCCTTTTGACAGCACAACTCTTCTTT
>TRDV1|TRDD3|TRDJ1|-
CALGESVARGDVLADKLIF
TGTGCTCTTGGGGAGTCTGTGGCTCGGGGGGATGTCCTAGCCGATAAACTCATCTTT
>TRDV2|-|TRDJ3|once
CACDVLSRSCDTRQMFF
TGCGCCTGTGACGTACTGAGCCGCTCCTGTGACACCCGACAGATGTTTTTC
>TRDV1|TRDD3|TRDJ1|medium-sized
CALGEVLADWGIGVADKLIF
TGTGCTCTTGGGGAAGTTCTGGCTGACTGGGGGATAGGGGTAGCCGATAAACTCATCTTT
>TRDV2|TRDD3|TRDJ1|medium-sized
CACDKLGDGDKHIF
TGTGCCTGTGACAAACTGGGGGATGGCGATAAACACATCTTT
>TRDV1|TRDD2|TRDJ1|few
CALGGGVPSSSADKLIF
TGTGCTCTTGGGGGGGGAGTCCCTTCCTCGTCGGCCGATAAACTCATCTTT
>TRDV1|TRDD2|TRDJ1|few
CALGGLPTGFRGKLIF
TGTGCTCTTGGGGGGCTTCCTACGGGGTTCCGGGGGAAACTCATCTTT
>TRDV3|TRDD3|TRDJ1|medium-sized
CALTSLGGTDKLIF
TGTGCCCTAACTAGTCTGGGGGGAACCGATAAACTCATCTTT
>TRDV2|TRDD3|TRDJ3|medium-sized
CACDTKYWGILAWDTRQMFF
TGTGCCTGTGACACCAAGTACTGGGGGATACTGGCCTGGGACACCCGACAGATGTTTTTC
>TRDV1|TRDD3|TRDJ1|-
CALGERLLWGIHPDKLIF
TGTGCTCTTGGGGAACGTCTTCTCTGGGGGATACACCCGGATAAACTCATCTTT
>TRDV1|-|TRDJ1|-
CASNPTSPSAPSDTDKLIF
TGTGCTTCGAACCCCACCTCCCCTTCCGCCCCCTCGGACACCGATAAACTCATCTTT
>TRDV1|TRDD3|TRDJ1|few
CALGDPAIEYWGTYTDKLIF
TGTGCTCTTGGGGACCCCGCGATTGAGTACTGGGGGACGTACACCGATAAACTCATCTTT
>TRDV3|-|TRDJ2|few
CAFSPTGDTAQLFF
TGTGCCTTTTCTCCTACGGGGGATACAGCACAACTCTTCTTT
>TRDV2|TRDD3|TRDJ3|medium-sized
CACDTVLGDSSWDTRQMFF
TGTGCCTGTGACACCGTACTGGGGGATTCCTCCTGGGACACCCGACAGATGTTTTTC
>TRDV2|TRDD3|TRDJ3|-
CACDGLGWGMDSWDTRQMFF
TGTGCCTGTGACGGGCTAGGCTGGGGGATGGACTCCTGGGACACCCGACAGATGTTTTTC
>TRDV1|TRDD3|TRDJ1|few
CALGEGDYPGGYGHPGVFTDKLIF
TGTGCTCTTGGGGAAGGGGATTATCCTGGGGGATACGGACATCCTGGGGTGTTCACCGATAAACTCATCTTT
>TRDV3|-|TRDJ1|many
CAFTTRGDKLIF
TGTGCCTTTACAACAAGGGGGGATAAACTCATCTTT
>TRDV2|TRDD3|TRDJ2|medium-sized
CACDFGGYMTAQLFF
TGTGCCTGTGATTTTGGGGGATATATGACAGCACAACTCTTCTTT
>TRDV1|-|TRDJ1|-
CALGGCPPYTDKLIF
TGTGCTCTTGGGGGGTGTCCCCCATACACCGATAAACTCATCTTT